This paragraph reports one T cell receptor (beta chain). This CDR3 spans 15 amino acids. Trimming removed 3 bases from V and 1 base from J; junction bases left unmatched: 2. In germline, CDR1 is LGHNA, CDR2 YNFKEQ. The sample is drawn from a study of shared clonotypes between healthy human individuals. Clones were read by immunoSEQ multiplex PCR, and TCRdb kept only the in-frame ones, dropping some. In the table there are 2 million to 2.5 million clones, about nine tenths of which are singletons. This receptor was identified in a man between 18 and 29 years old in good health. Some clones in this sample may be carry-over from other donors' samples. The sequenced sample consisted of naive CD4+ T cells from PBMCs. As for subset: CD45RA+ positively selected. V usage is TRBV4-2 and J usage is TRBJ2-3; 9 positions match TRBD2. CDR3 sequence (DNA): TGTGCCAGCAGCCAGACTAGCGGCCGCACAGATACGCAGTATTTT. It encodes CASSQTSGRTDTQYF.